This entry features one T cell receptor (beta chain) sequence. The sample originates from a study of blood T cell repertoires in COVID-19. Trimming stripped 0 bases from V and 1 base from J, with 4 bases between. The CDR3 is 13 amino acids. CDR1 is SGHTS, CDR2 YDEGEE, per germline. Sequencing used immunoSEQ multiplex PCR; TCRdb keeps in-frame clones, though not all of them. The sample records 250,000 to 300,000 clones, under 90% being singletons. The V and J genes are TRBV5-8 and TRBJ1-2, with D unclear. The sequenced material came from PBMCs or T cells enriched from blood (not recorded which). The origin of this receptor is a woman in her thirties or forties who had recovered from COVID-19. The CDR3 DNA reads TGTGCCAGCAGCTTGGGAGATAACTATGGCTACACCTTC. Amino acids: CASSLGDNYGYTF.